A selection of T cell receptor beta chains follows, all from one sample in a study of blood T cell repertoires in COVID-19. Generated by immunoSEQ multiplex PCR, the TCRdb table keeps only in-frame clones and is missing some. The sample contains about 84,000 clones, approximately 76% of which appear only once. The material sequenced was peripheral blood. The receptors derive from a man in his 70s with acute or convalescent COVID-19. Each CDR3 is given with its conserved first and last residue. A D gene is named only where the DNA matches it firmly. Only some rows state a clone size, as once, few, many or a class for expanded clones.

v_call	d_call	j_call	clone_size	cdr3_aa	cdr3_nt
TRBV7-2	TRBD1	TRBJ1-2	-	CASSYRGLEYGYTF	TGTGCCAGCAGTTACAGGGGGCTTGAGTATGGCTACACCTTC
TRBV27	TRBD1	TRBJ1-2	few	CASSLDRGSGYTF	TGTGCCAGCAGCCTTGACAGGGGAAGTGGCTACACCTTC
TRBV18	-	TRBJ2-7	few	CASSTQGGRDEQYF	TGTGCCAGCTCAACCCAAGGGGGGAGGGACGAGCAGTACTTC
TRBV3-1/TRBV3-2	TRBD2	TRBJ2-7	few	CASSQLSGSNEQYF	TGTGCCAGCAGCCAATTAAGCGGGAGTAATGAGCAGTACTTC
TRBV28	-	TRBJ1-2	once	CASSLLADYGYTF	TGTGCCAGCAGTTTATTGGCAGATTATGGCTACACCTTC
TRBV19	TRBD1	TRBJ1-1	-	CASTDRTGTGAFF	TGTGCCAGTACCGACCGGACCGGGACAGGGGCTTTCTTT
TRBV19	TRBD1	TRBJ2-3	-	CASSIVGRGSTDTQYF	TGTGCCAGTAGTATAGTTGGCAGGGGGAGCACAGATACGCAGTATTTT
TRBV27	-	TRBJ1-4	few	CASSLRGVGALFF	TGTGCCAGCAGTTTAAGAGGGGTGGGGGCCCTGTTTTTT
TRBV29-1	TRBD1	TRBJ2-3	-	CSVGQGAVDTQYF	TGCAGCGTCGGACAGGGGGCTGTAGATACGCAGTATTTT
TRBV5-5	TRBD2	TRBJ2-1	-	CASSRILADYNEQFF	TGTGCCAGCAGCCGTATACTAGCGGACTACAATGAGCAGTTCTTC
TRBV6-5	TRBD1	TRBJ1-6	-	CASSLRGQGDSPLHF	TGTGCCAGCAGTCTCAGGGGTCAGGGGGATTCACCCCTCCACTTT
TRBV5-1	-	TRBJ2-1	-	CASSLPAGQSNEQFF	TGCGCCAGCAGCCTCCCGGCGGGCCAGAGCAATGAGCAGTTCTTC
TRBV5-6	TRBD2	TRBJ2-6	few	CASSPLGGTGANVLTF	TGTGCCAGCAGCCCGCTCGGGGGGACCGGGGCCAACGTCCTGACTTTC
TRBV5-1	TRBD1	TRBJ1-1	-	CASSFFPGTVNTEAFF	TGCGCCAGCAGCTTTTTTCCCGGGACAGTGAACACTGAAGCTTTCTTT
TRBV5-6	TRBD1	TRBJ1-1	-	CASSSGTAEAFF	TGTGCCAGCAGCTCAGGGACAGCAGAAGCTTTCTTT
TRBV7-6	-	TRBJ2-1	-	CASSLSDYNEQFF	TGTGCCAGCAGCTTATCAGATTACAATGAGCAGTTCTTC
TRBV19	TRBD1	TRBJ1-2	-	CASSILHGQDYGYTF	TGTGCCAGTAGCATTCTACACGGACAGGACTATGGCTACACCTTC
TRBV20-1	-	TRBJ2-3	-	CSASSRTGDTQYF	TGCAGTGCTAGTAGTCGTACCGGAGATACGCAGTATTTT
TRBV5-1	-	TRBJ1-2	-	CASSLVERPLYGYTF	TGCGCCAGCAGCTTGGTGGAGAGGCCCCTCTATGGCTACACCTTC
TRBV10-3	TRBD1	TRBJ1-1	-	CAIRPGQMNTEAFF	TGTGCCATCAGGCCGGGACAGATGAACACTGAAGCTTTCTTT
TRBV7-2	-	TRBJ2-4	-	CASSLGQEWAKNIQYF	TGTGCCAGCAGCTTAGGACAGGAATGGGCCAAAAACATTCAGTACTTC
TRBV9	TRBD2	TRBJ2-7	-	CASSRGTSGRESYEQYF	TGTGCCAGCAGCCGGGGGACTAGCGGGAGGGAATCCTACGAGCAGTACTTC
TRBV19	TRBD1	TRBJ1-2	-	CASNRGPLDYGYTF	TGTGCCAGTAACAGGGGGCCCCTTGACTATGGCTACACCTTC
TRBV27	TRBD1	TRBJ1-6	-	CASSPLRTGLSYSPLHF	TGTGCCAGCAGTCCGCTCCGGACAGGGCTCTCTTACTCACCCCTCCACTTT
TRBV2	TRBD1	TRBJ1-1	-	CASRIGTGQNTEAFF	TGTGCCAGCAGGATAGGGACAGGGCAGAACACTGAAGCTTTCTTT
TRBV5-4	-	TRBJ1-3	-	CASSLTGAGNTIYF	TGTGCCAGCAGCTTGACAGGCGCTGGAAACACCATATATTTT
TRBV9	-	TRBJ2-7	-	CASSPWGEPTYEQYF	TGTGCCAGCAGCCCATGGGGGGAGCCGACCTACGAGCAGTACTTC
TRBV29-1	TRBD1	TRBJ1-1	-	CSVERDRANEAFF	TGCAGCGTTGAGAGGGACAGGGCGAATGAAGCTTTCTTT
TRBV3-1/TRBV3-2	-	TRBJ2-1	-	CASSQAGYNEQFF	TGTGCCAGCAGCCAAGCGGGGTACAATGAGCAGTTCTTC
TRBV25-1	-	TRBJ1-3	few	CASRSKTDFSGNTIYF	TGTGCCAGTCGATCTAAGACTGATTTCTCTGGAAACACCATATATTTT
TRBV5-6	-	TRBJ2-4	few	CASSLEAGYGAKNIQYF	TGTGCCAGCAGCTTGGAGGCAGGCTATGGGGCCAAAAACATTCAGTACTTC
TRBV20-1	-	TRBJ1-2	once	CSAGDTDYGYTF	TGCAGTGCTGGTGACACAGACTATGGCTACACCTTC
TRBV21-1	-	TRBJ2-7	-	CASSNGGSHEQYF	TGTGCCAGCAGCAACGGGGGATCACACGAGCAGTACTTC
TRBV5-5	TRBD2	TRBJ2-3	-	CASSSDLAGGTDTQYF	TGTGCCAGCAGCTCCGACTTAGCGGGGGGGACGGATACGCAGTATTTT
TRBV18	TRBD1	TRBJ2-6	-	CASSRGPGQGVSGANVLTF	TGTGCCAGCTCACGGGGGCCGGGACAGGGCGTCTCTGGGGCCAACGTCCTGACTTTC
TRBV2	TRBD1	TRBJ2-5	once	CASSADRGRETQYF	TGTGCCAGCAGCGCAGACAGGGGGCGTGAGACCCAGTACTTC